This T cell receptor beta chain emerged from a study of blood T cell repertoires in COVID-19 (dated by TCRdb to between 2020 and 2021). For the study in its entirety: Samples from collaborators originated in the United States, Italy and Spain and spanned both the acute and convalescent phases of COVID-19. The prospective study material was composed of cDNA or gDNA derived from T cells, B-cell-depleted T cells, or PBMCs. Deeply sampled blood TCRbeta repertoires from subjects exposed to, actively infected with, or recovered from COVID-19 were included in the dataset. The repertoires were released in a freely available public database meant as a resource for research on the immune response to SARS-CoV-2. The samples were drawn from the first 160 participants of the ongoing ImmuneRACE study and from 950 to 1,500 subjects provided by 6 global collaborators. Sample metadata almost always included a de-identified subject ID, COVID-19 status, age in years and sex. Where available, HLA class I and class II types were obtained from metadata supplied by the sample provider rather than from assay-based typing. The paper's findings and limits, for the study overall: Clinical and demographic metadata were provided uncurated, with the amount varying by source and participant.

There are 14 amino acids in the CDR3, from cysteine to phenylalanine inclusive. Only CDR3 DNA is held: 42 bases, read in frame from base 1. V lost 1 base and J lost 6 bases, and the count of bases not matched to a germline gene is 0. Reading the germline V gene gives CDR1 KGHSH and CDR2 LQKENI. As regards this clone: Its specific antigen is unknown. No quality values exist for individual bases; no much larger clone is one base distant.

The immunoSEQ Assay, a bias-controlled multiplex PCR, was used to amplify TCRbeta CDR3 regions from genomic DNA. The authors' analysis ran thus. Nucleated cell counts per sample were estimated from amplification of reference gene primers within the assay. To quantify the absolute abundance of each unique TCRbeta CDR3 rearrangement, sequence reads were collapsed and filtered. For each sample, productive Simpson clonality was calculated as the square root of Simpson's diversity index across productive rearrangements. As stored in TCRdb, this immuneACCESS dataset retains in-frame rearrangements with V and J assigned. A fraction of the clones does not appear; measured against another copy, unresolved V genes explain less than half of the discrepancy, and the remainder lacks a known reason. For V, J and clone size, that table is used; D and trimming come from the DNA. The sample contains tens of thousands of clones, about nine tenths of them found a single time. The ten largest clonotypes hold roughly 3.8% of the sample.

Each collaborating institution followed its own protocols to collect whole blood in K2EDTA tubes. For TCRbeta analysis, collaborator samples were shipped as frozen whole blood, as isolated PBMCs, or as DNA extracted from either sample type. The sequence came from a man in his sixties with acute or convalescent COVID-19. This sequence uses TRBV18 and TRBJ2-3, with TRBD2 matching 11 junction bases. What was sequenced was peripheral blood. The CDR3: CASSPRTSGDTQYF. At the DNA level, the sequence is TGTGCCAGCTCACCACGGACTAGCGGGGATACGCAGTATTTT.